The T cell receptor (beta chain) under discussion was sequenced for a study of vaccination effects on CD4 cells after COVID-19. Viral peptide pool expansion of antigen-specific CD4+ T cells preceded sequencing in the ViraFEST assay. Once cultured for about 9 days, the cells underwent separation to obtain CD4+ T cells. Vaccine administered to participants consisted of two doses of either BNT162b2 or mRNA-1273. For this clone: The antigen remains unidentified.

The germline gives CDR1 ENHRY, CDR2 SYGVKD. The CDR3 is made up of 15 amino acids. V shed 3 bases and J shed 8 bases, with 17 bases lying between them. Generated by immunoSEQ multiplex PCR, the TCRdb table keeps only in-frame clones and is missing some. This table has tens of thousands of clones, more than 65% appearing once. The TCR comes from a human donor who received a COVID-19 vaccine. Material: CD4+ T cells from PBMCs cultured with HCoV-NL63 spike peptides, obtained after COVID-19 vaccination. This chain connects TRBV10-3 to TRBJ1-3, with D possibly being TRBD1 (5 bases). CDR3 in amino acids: CAISDSRGAGDTIYF. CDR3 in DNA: TGTGCCATCAGTGACTCCCGGGGCGCGGGGGACACCATATATTTT.